This T cell receptor beta chain derives from a study of blood T cells in healthy people across ages (dated by TCRdb to the mid-2010s). Study-level background: In model experiments, template switching captured about one uniquely barcoded TCR beta cDNA molecule for every two T cells. Age-related changes in TCR beta repertoire diversity were measured in the study by deep sequencing normalized with unique cDNA molecular identifiers. The donors were divided into four age groups: young (average around 16 years), middle-aged (roughly 42), aged (about 60) and long-lived (approximately 74). To avoid experimental bias, donors of different ages were distributed randomly across sequencing lanes. For two donors (one aged 18 to 30 and one aged 80 or older), the study analyzed two additional independent replicas of 1 million unique cDNA reads from the same blood draw.

On the study overall, not on this receptor specifically: As age increased, observed TCR beta diversity per million T cells dropped in a roughly linear way, and a significant reduction was already evident by age approximately 40. Total diversity estimates from one million sequenced T cells were considered lower bounds and underestimates. Bulk unsorted PBMC profiling prevented conclusive comparison of naive and antigen-experienced compartments. The percentage of naive T cells measured by flow cytometry correlated strongly with observed TCR beta diversity. Compared with the aged group, the long-lived group had more naive CD4+ T cells, fewer expanded clones and increased TCR diversity, suggesting age selection. Donor CMV infection status was unknown, potentially confounding age-related changes in expanded clonotypes.

CDR1 DFQATT and CDR2 SNEGSKA were looked up in the germline V gene (reference sequence). Trimming takes 5 bases off V and 3 bases off J; junction bases not matched to a gene: 12. The CDR3 numbers 15 residues from cysteine through phenylalanine. Solely the CDR3 DNA is kept, with 45 bases framed from the first base. With respect to this clonotype: Its antigen is unknown. No base quality values were provided; no much bigger clone lies one nucleotide off.

Systemically healthy Caucasian individuals from Russia, some 38 in total and aged about 6 to 95 years, were included as donors. Each donor gave ten milliliters of peripheral blood, drawn into EDTA-treated Vacutainer tubes. Ficoll-Paque density-gradient centrifugation was used to isolate PBMCs, with at least 7 million per sample. Trizol reagent was used to extract total RNA from PBMCs, with at least 5 micrograms per sample. The percentages of naive CD45RAhigh/CD27high T cells were determined by flow cytometry on a PBMC aliquot from every donor. Receptors were amplified or captured by 5' RACE. TCRdb names Illumina HiSeq 2500 as the instrument used. A second roughly 7 to 11 cycle PCR used a sample-barcoded 5' primer and a J-beta primer mix. A unique molecular identifier was introduced onto each TCR beta cDNA molecule by a template-switch 5' adaptor carrying 12 random nucleotides. Each sample yielded at least 2.5 million CDR3-containing paired-end reads. First-strand cDNA synthesis was performed from all RNA using the Mint cDNA synthesis kit, with priming by a TRBC-specific oligonucleotide. Following uracil-DNA glycosylase treatment, a first 18-cycle PCR with universal primers M1SS and BC2_uni_R was performed on all cDNA. Under the source paper's analysis protocol: Normalization of each sample was performed by random selection of 1 million high-quality reads, each carrying a distinct molecular identifier. Reads with shared molecular identifiers were discarded instead of being binned into consensus sequences. MiTCR, with a Q25 quality threshold and the strictest error-elimination algorithm, was used for CDR3 identification, clonotype clustering and error correction. Lower-bound total TCR beta diversity was estimated with a nonparametric unseen species model using Euler transformation. TCRdb trimmed public reads at Q25 via fastp, called clones via MiXCR and kept in-frame beta chains. Rows matching on CDR3 protein sequence are summarized as one entry with the most common DNA and genes. The V and J calls here are based on TCRdb, not the publication. A total of about 1.8 million distinct CDR3 sequences appear in this sample, less than 50% of them only once. The biggest ten clones account for roughly 2.1% of the sample.

The receptor chain draws on TRBV20-1 and TRBJ2-5; TRBD1 agrees with 7 junctional bases. The specimen sequenced was blood. The source is a woman aged 40 to 50 in good health. The CDR3 protein: CSARAGTAIKETQYF. The nucleotide sequence reads TGCAGTGCTCGGGCTGGGACAGCAATTAAAGAGACCCAGTACTTC.